This is a list of T cell receptor beta chains from one sample in a study of cytotoxic CD8 clonotypes in ibrutinib-treated CLL. The method was immunoSEQ multiplex PCR; TCRdb's version includes in-frame clones alone and lacks a portion of them. The sample lists fewer than 400,000 clones; over 55% were seen once. The starting material was PBMCs, obtained after 36 months of ibrutinib treatment. The receptors come from a human donor with chronic lymphocytic leukemia. CDR3s include the opening cysteine and the closing phenylalanine or tryptophan. The D gene is left open where the match is weak. Size is omitted from some rows. Given values are once, few, many or a class for expanded clones.

V gene,J gene,D gene,clone size,CDR3 DNA,CDR3 protein
TRBV19,TRBJ2-1,TRBD2,NA,TGTGCCAGTAAGGTGCTAGCGGGAGTCAATGAGCAGTTCTTC,CASKVLAGVNEQFF
TRBV28,TRBJ2-7,NA,once,TGTGCCAGCAGTTACAGGGAGGACGAGCAGTACTTC,CASSYREDEQYF
TRBV27,TRBJ2-3,NA,NA,TGTGCCAGCAGTTTGGGACGATCCCGCACAGATACGCAGTATTTT,CASSLGRSRTDTQYF
TRBV7-9,TRBJ2-1,NA,NA,TGTGCCAGCAGCTCCCCGGGTCCAGAGGATGAGCAGTTCTTC,CASSSPGPEDEQFF
TRBV11-2,TRBJ2-7,TRBD2,NA,TGTGCCAGCAGCATGGGACTAGCCAACTACGAGCAGTACTTC,CASSMGLANYEQYF
TRBV11-2,TRBJ2-1,TRBD2,once,TGTGCCAGCAGCTCGGACGGGACTAGCGACGTTCCCTACAATGAGCAGTTCTTC,CASSSDGTSDVPYNEQFF
TRBV2,TRBJ2-2,TRBD2,NA,TGTGCCAGCAGTCCCTCCCGACTAGCGGGACACACCGGGGAGCTGTTTTTT,CASSPSRLAGHTGELFF
TRBV6-6,TRBJ1-2,NA,NA,TGTGCCAGCCGCGACTATGGCTACACCTTC,CASRDYGYTF
TRBV9,TRBJ1-6,NA,NA,TGTGCCAGCAGCGAGCGACCTGGGGGTAATTCACCCCTCCACTTT,CASSERPGGNSPLHF
TRBV7-2,TRBJ2-2,NA,once,TGTGCCAGCAGCTTGGAGTCTTGGAGGGAGCTGTTTTTT,CASSLESWRELFF
TRBV18,TRBJ1-2,TRBD1,NA,TGTGCCAGCTCACACCGGACAGGGCTGGACGGGTATGGCTACACCTTC,CASSHRTGLDGYGYTF
TRBV2,TRBJ2-1,NA,NA,TGTGCCAGCAGGGACGGTATAGGTACCAATGAGCAGTTCTTC,CASRDGIGTNEQFF
TRBV18,TRBJ2-5,TRBD1,NA,TGTGCCAGCTCACCAATAACAGGGGAAGAGACCCAGTACTTC,CASSPITGEETQYF
TRBV5-1,TRBJ2-2,NA,NA,TGCGCCAGCAGCTCTCTAGCGCCCGGGGAGCTGTTTTTT,CASSSLAPGELFF
TRBV28,TRBJ2-2,TRBD1,once,TGTGCCAGCAGGACAGGGTTCACCGGGGAGCTGTTTTTT,CASRTGFTGELFF
TRBV5-1,TRBJ2-4,NA,NA,TGCGCCAGCAGCTTGGCCAGGGGAGGGGGATCCTGGAACATTCAGTACTTC,CASSLARGGGSWNIQYF
TRBV5-4,TRBJ2-3,NA,NA,TGTGCCAGCAGCCCGGGACTCTTATCGCTTGATGGCACAGATACGCAGTATTTT,CASSPGLLSLDGTDTQYF
TRBV7-9,TRBJ1-1,NA,few,TGTGCCAGCAGCTTACTTGGGGGGGTAGACAGGAACACTGAAGCTTTCTTT,CASSLLGGVDRNTEAFF
TRBV2,TRBJ2-7,TRBD1,once,TGTGCCACCGCAGGAAGAGTACAGGGGGCGAACGGACCCAACGCTTACGAGCAGTACTTC,CATAGRVQGANGPNAYEQYF
TRBV7-3,TRBJ1-2,TRBD1,NA,TGTGCCAGCAGCGAAACCCAGGGGGATGGCTACACCTTC,CASSETQGDGYTF
TRBV7-9,TRBJ1-2,NA,NA,TGTGCCAGCACCCCCCTTGCGCCTGACTCGGGGATTGGCTACACCTTC,CASTPLAPDSGIGYTF
TRBV6-6,TRBJ2-1,NA,NA,TGTGCCAGCAGTTACTCGACGGGGGCAGGGGAGCAGTTCTTC,CASSYSTGAGEQFF
TRBV10-1,TRBJ1-1,NA,NA,TGCGCCAGCAGCGGACCGGGTCCGGCTTTCTTT,CASSGPGPAFF
TRBV5-5,TRBJ2-7,TRBD1,NA,TGTGCCAGCAGCCAAGGACAGGGCGGGCCCTACGAGCAGTACTTC,CASSQGQGGPYEQYF
TRBV19,TRBJ2-6,NA,NA,TGTGCCAGTAGTCGACAGGTCTCTGGGGCCAACGTCCTGACTTTC,CASSRQVSGANVLTF
TRBV13,TRBJ2-7,NA,few,TGTGCCAGCAGCTTAGTGGGGTTGCCCTACGAGCAGTACTTC,CASSLVGLPYEQYF
TRBV28,TRBJ1-5,TRBD1,few,TGTGCCAGCAGTTCCCCGGGACAGGGCAATCAGCCCCAGCATTTT,CASSSPGQGNQPQHF
TRBV28,TRBJ2-2,NA,NA,TGTGCCAGCAGTGGGAGGACTTTGGGTCCCGGGGAGCTGTTTTTT,CASSGRTLGPGELFF
TRBV7-6,TRBJ2-5,TRBD2,NA,TGTGCCAGCAGCGAGGGACTAGCGGGGGCTACTCGGACCCAGTACTTC,CASSEGLAGATRTQYF
TRBV9,TRBJ1-3,NA,NA,TGTGCCAGCAGCGTAGCTTTGGGACGGAACTCTGGAAACACCATATATTTT,CASSVALGRNSGNTIYF
TRBV29-1,TRBJ2-7,NA,NA,TGCAGCGTTGAAGATAGTAGTGCCCACGAGCAGTACTTC,CSVEDSSAHEQYF
TRBV9,TRBJ1-1,NA,once,TGTGCCAGCAGCGGAGGGAATACGGTCACTGAAGCTTTCTTT,CASSGGNTVTEAFF
TRBV4-1,TRBJ1-1,TRBD1,NA,TGCGCCAGCAGCCAAGAGACAGGGATGAACACTGAAGCTTTCTTT,CASSQETGMNTEAFF
TRBV27,TRBJ2-5,NA,NA,TGTGCCAGCAAGCCCCGAGGAGGGATCCAAGAGACCCAGTACTTC,CASKPRGGIQETQYF
TRBV6-5,TRBJ2-7,TRBD1,NA,TGTGCCAGCAGTTACTCGCCGGGACAGGGACCCTACGAGCAGTACTTC,CASSYSPGQGPYEQYF
TRBV6-6,TRBJ2-7,NA,NA,TGTGCCAGCAGCCCCACGCGGACCTACGAGCAGTACTTC,CASSPTRTYEQYF
TRBV9,TRBJ2-6,NA,NA,TGTGCCAGCAGCGTCGGGGCGGGCTCTGGGGCCAACGTCCTGACTTTC,CASSVGAGSGANVLTF
TRBV28,TRBJ1-1,NA,few,TGTGCCAGCAGTTTAGCAGGGGTAGGCACTGAAGCTTTCTTT,CASSLAGVGTEAFF
TRBV18,TRBJ2-5,TRBD1,NA,TGTGCCAGCTCACCACCGATTGAGCGGGTCTCAGGGGGCGAGACCCAGTACTTC,CASSPPIERVSGGETQYF
TRBV6-5,TRBJ2-3,NA,once,TGTGCCAGCAGTTACACCGCAGGGGGCACAGATACGCAGTATTTT,CASSYTAGGTDTQYF
TRBV28,TRBJ2-1,NA,few,TGTGCCGTGGGAGAGGCCATTGAGGACAATGAGCAGTTCTTC,CAVGEAIEDNEQFF
TRBV28,TRBJ2-1,NA,NA,TGTGCCAGCAGTTCAACAATTGAGCAGTTCTTC,CASSSTIEQFF
TRBV29-1,TRBJ2-7,NA,NA,TGCAGCGCCCACTCCAGGGACTCCTACGAGCAGTACTTC,CSAHSRDSYEQYF
TRBV7-8,TRBJ2-7,TRBD2,NA,TGTGCCAGCAGCCCAGGGACTAGCGGGAGCGTCATCTACGAGCAGTACTTC,CASSPGTSGSVIYEQYF
TRBV29-1,TRBJ1-1,NA,once,TGCAGCGTTGTTCAGGTGAACACTGAAGCTTTCTTT,CSVVQVNTEAFF
TRBV5-1,TRBJ2-1,NA,NA,TGCGCCAGCAGCTTGGCCGTGGGGCCGACTTCTATAGGTGAGCAGTTCTTC,CASSLAVGPTSIGEQFF
TRBV29-1,TRBJ2-3,NA,few,TGCAGCGTTGTCCAGGGCACAGATACGCAGTATTTT,CSVVQGTDTQYF
TRBV15,TRBJ2-3,NA,NA,TGTGCCACCAGCTCTAAGACGGGACTCGGCACAGATACGCAGTATTTT,CATSSKTGLGTDTQYF
TRBV7-6,TRBJ2-3,TRBD2,NA,TGTGCCAGCAGCTTAGAAGCGGGAGCCACAGATACGCAGTATTTT,CASSLEAGATDTQYF
TRBV19,TRBJ2-7,NA,NA,TGTGCCAGTAGTATCTCAGGGGGGGCCTACGAGCAGTACTTC,CASSISGGAYEQYF
TRBV7-3,TRBJ2-1,NA,few,TGTGCCAGCAGCCCCCGTCGGACGCCCAGTGAGCAGTTCTTC,CASSPRRTPSEQFF
TRBV6-5,TRBJ1-2,NA,few,TGTGCCAGCATCCAAGGATGGGGGAATGGCTACACCTTC,CASIQGWGNGYTF
TRBV9,TRBJ2-7,NA,NA,TGTGCCAGCAGCGTAGCCCCAGATGCCCGACGCGGTGAGCAGTACTTC,CASSVAPDARRGEQYF
TRBV19,TRBJ1-5,NA,once,TGTGCCAGTAGCGGGGGCAGGAGCAACCTATGGCCCCAGCATTTT,CASSGGRSNLWPQHF
TRBV5-4,TRBJ2-5,NA,NA,TGTGCCAGCAGCTTGCGTCAGTGGGGGTTCCCTCAAGAGACCCAGTACTTC,CASSLRQWGFPQETQYF
TRBV5-5,TRBJ2-7,TRBD1,NA,TGTGCCAGCAGCTTGTCGGGACAGGGCTACGAGCAGTACTTC,CASSLSGQGYEQYF
TRBV7-9,TRBJ2-1,TRBD1,NA,TGTGCCAGCAGCTTAACCACCCAGACTGGGACAGCCTACAATGAGCAGTTCTTC,CASSLTTQTGTAYNEQFF
TRBV9,TRBJ2-7,NA,NA,TGTGCCAGCAGCGGAGGGGGGGACGAGCAGTACTTC,CASSGGGDEQYF
TRBV5-4,TRBJ1-6,NA,NA,TGTGCCAGCAGCCGCCCGAGGGCCGGATCACCCCTCCACTTT,CASSRPRAGSPLHF
TRBV4-1,TRBJ2-4,NA,NA,TGCGCCAGCAGCCAAGAGGACAATTGGAAAAAAAACATTCAGTACTTC,CASSQEDNWKKNIQYF